This T cell receptor (beta chain) was observed in a study of T-cell reconstitution after alpha-beta-depleted transplantation in children. This clonotype was seen repeatedly, ten times or more. Its target is unknown. Study-level points and caveats: For some patients, TCRbeta diversity was high at day 60 because of recipient T cells and thymic progenitors that survived. Diversity and T-cell counts at one year after transplant derived mostly from new T cells. By about two months after transplant, alpha-beta T cells reportedly arose from several hundred graft clones that had expanded.

For TCRbeta, the library was prepared with unique molecular identifiers. TCRdb used MiXCR to reprocess the PCR reads, holding one entry per CDR3 protein. The sample has fewer than 350,000 distinct CDR3 sequences, around 7.3% seen once. The source is a female patient aged 2-15 years who had a stem cell transplant for Fanconi anemia, so the T cells may come from the graft donor. The sequencing here drew on peripheral blood, taken 360 days after TCRalphabeta/CD19-depleted stem cell transplant.

DNA of the CDR3: TGCAGTGCTGGAGTACAGGGAGTGGACACCGGGGAGCTGTTTTTT. It codes for CSAGVQGVDTGELFF. This chain joins TRBV20-1 and TRBJ2-2; D is possibly TRBD1 (6 bases). The CDR3 covers 15 residues. CDR1 is DFQATT and CDR2 is SNEGSKA in the germline V gene (reference sequence). With 5 bases removed from V and 3 bases from J, the gap between germline ends came to 16 bases.